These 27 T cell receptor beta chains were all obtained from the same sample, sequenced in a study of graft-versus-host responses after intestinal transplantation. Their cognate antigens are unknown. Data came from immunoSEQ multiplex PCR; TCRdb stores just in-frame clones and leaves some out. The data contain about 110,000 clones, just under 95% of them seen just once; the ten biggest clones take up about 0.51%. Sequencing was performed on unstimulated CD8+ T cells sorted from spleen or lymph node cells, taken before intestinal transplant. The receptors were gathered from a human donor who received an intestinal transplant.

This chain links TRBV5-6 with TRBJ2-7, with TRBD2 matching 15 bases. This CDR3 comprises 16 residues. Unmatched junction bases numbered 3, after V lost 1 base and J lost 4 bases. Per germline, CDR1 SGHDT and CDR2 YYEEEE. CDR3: CASSLFGTSGGYEQYF. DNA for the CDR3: TGTGCCAGCAGCTTGTTTGGGACTAGCGGGGGGTACGAGCAGTACTTC.

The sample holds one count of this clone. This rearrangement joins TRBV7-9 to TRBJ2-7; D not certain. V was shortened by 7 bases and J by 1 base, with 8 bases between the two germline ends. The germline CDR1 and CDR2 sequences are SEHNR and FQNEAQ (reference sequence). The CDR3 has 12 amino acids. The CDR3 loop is CASTDVSYEQYF. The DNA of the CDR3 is TGTGCCAGCACTGACGTATCCTACGAGCAGTACTTC.

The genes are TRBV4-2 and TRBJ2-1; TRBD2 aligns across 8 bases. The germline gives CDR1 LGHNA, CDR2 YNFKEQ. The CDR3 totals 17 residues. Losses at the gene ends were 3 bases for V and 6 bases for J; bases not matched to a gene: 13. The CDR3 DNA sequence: TGTGCCAGCAGCCAGGGCCGAAGCGGGAGAACAGGCAATGAGCAGTTCTTC. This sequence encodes CASSQGRSGRTGNEQFF.

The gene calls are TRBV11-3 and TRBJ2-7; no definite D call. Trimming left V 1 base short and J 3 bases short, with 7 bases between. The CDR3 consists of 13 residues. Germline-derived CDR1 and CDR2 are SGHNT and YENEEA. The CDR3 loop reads CASSLGAGYEQYF. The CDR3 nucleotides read TGTGCCAGCAGCTTAGGGGCTGGCTACGAGCAGTACTTC. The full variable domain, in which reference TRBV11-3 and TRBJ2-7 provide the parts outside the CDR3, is EAGVVQSPRYKIIEKKQPVAFWCNPISGHNTLYWYLQNLGQGPELLIRYENEEAVDDSQLPKDRFSAERLKGVDSTLKIQPAELGDSAVYLCASSLGAGYEQYFGPGTRLTVT.

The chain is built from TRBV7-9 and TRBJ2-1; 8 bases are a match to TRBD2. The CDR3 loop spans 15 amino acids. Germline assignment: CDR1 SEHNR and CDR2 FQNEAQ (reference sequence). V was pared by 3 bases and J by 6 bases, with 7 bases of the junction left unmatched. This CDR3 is CASSFSWGTSNEQFF. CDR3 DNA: TGTGCCAGCAGCTTCAGCTGGGGGACTAGCAATGAGCAGTTCTTC.

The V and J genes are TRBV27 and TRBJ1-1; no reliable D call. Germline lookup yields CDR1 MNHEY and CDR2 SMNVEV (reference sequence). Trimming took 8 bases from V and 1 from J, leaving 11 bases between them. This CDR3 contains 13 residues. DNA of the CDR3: TGTGCCAGCGGGCAGTCCAGGAACACTGAAGCTTTCTTT. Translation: CASGQSRNTEAFF.

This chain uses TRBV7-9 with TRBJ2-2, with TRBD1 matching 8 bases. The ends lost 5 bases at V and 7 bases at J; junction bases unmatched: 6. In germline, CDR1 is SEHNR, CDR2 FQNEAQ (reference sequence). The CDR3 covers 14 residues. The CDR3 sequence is CASSPRTGYGELFF. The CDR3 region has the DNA TGTGCCAGCAGCCCCAGGACAGGGTACGGGGAGCTGTTTTTT. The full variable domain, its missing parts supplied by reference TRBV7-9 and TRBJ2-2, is DTGVSQNPRHKITKRGQNVTFRCDPISEHNRLYWYRQTLGQGPEFLTYFQNEAQLEKSRLLSDRFSAERPKGSFSTLEIQRTEQGDSAMYLCASSPRTGYGELFFGEGSRLTVL.

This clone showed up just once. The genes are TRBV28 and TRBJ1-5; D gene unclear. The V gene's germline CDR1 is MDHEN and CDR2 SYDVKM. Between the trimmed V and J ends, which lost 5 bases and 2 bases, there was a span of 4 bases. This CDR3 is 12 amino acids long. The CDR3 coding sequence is TGTGCCAGCAGTCCTCGCAATCAGCCCCAGCATTTT. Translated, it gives CASSPRNQPQHF.

CDR3: CASSYGSNNYGYTF. The CDR3 DNA reads as TGTGCCAGCAGTTACGGGTCTAATAACTATGGCTACACCTTC. The V gene is TRBV6-5, the J gene TRBJ1-2; D is ambiguous. The CDR3 runs 14 residues. Germline values: CDR1 MNHEY, CDR2 SVGAGI. Between the trimmed V and J ends, which lost 2 bases and 1 base, there was a span of 8 bases.

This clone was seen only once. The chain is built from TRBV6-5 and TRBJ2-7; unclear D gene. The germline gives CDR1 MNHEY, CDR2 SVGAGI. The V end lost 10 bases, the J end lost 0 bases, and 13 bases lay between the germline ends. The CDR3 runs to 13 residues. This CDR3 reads CATADPISYEQYF. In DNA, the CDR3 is TGTGCCACAGCTGACCCCATCTCCTACGAGCAGTACTTC.

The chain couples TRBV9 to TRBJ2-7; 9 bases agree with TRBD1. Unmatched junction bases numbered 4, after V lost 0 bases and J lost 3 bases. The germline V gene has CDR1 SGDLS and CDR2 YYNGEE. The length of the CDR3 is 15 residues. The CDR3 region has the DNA TGTGCCAGCAGCGTAGCTGGGACAGGGAGCTACGAGCAGTACTTC. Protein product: CASSVAGTGSYEQYF.

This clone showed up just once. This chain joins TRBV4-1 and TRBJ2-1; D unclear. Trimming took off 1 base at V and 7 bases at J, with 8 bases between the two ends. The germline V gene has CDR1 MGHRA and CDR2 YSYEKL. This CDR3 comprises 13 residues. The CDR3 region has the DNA TGCGCCAGCAGCCAAGTGTTGGATAATGAGCAGTTCTTC. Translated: CASSQVLDNEQFF.

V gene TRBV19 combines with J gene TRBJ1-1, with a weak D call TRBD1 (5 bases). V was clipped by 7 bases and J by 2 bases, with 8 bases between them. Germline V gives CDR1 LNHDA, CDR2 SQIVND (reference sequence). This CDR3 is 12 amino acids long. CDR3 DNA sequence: TGTGCCAGTAACACAGGTAACACTGAAGCTTTCTTT. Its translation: CASNTGNTEAFF.

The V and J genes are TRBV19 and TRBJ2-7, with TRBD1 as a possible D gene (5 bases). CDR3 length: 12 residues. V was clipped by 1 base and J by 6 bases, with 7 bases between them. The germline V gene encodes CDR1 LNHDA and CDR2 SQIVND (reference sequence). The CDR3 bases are TGTGCCAGTAGTATAGTAGGGGCCGAGCAGTACTTC. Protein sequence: CASSIVGAEQYF.

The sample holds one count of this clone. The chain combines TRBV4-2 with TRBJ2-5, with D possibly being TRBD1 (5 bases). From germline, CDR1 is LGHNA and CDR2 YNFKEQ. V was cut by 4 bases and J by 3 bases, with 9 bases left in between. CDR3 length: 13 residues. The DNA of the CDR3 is TGTGCCAGCAGCCCCCCAGGGAAAGAGACCCAGTACTTC. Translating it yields CASSPPGKETQYF.

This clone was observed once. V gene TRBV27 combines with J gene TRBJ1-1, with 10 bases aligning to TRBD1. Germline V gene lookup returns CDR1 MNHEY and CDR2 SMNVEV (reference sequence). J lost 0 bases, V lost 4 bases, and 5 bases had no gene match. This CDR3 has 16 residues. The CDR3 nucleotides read TGTGCCAGCAGTTCGACGGGACAGGGGCTGAACACTGAAGCTTTCTTT. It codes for CASSSTGQGLNTEAFF.

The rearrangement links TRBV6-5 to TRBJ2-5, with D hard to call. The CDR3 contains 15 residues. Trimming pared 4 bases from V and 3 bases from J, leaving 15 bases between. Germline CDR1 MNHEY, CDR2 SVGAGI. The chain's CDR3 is CASSLTVQPEETQYF. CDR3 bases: TGTGCCAGCAGTTTAACAGTTCAGCCCGAAGAGACCCAGTACTTC.

CDR3 DNA sequence: TGTGCCAGCAGCGAGGGGATTGGCAATCAGCCCCAGCATTTT. Amino acids: CASSEGIGNQPQHF. The chain is built from TRBV9 and TRBJ1-5; D is possibly TRBD1 (5 bases). From germline, CDR1 is SGDLS and CDR2 YYNGEE. The length of the CDR3 is 14 residues. Trimming stripped 3 bases from V and 2 bases from J, with 9 bases between.

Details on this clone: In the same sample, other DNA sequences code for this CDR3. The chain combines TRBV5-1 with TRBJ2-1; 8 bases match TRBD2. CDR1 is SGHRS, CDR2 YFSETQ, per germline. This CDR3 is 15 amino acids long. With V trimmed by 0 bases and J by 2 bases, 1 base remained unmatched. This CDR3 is CASSLVAGPYNEQFF. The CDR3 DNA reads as TGCGCCAGCAGCTTGGTAGCGGGACCCTACAATGAGCAGTTCTTC.

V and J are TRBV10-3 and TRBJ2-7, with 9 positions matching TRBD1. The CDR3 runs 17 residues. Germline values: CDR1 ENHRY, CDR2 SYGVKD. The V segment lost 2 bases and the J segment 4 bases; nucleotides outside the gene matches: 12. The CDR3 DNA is TGTGCCATCAGTGAGGGGGGGACAGGGCCTTCTTTATACGAGCAGTACTTC. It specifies CAISEGGTGPSLYEQYF.

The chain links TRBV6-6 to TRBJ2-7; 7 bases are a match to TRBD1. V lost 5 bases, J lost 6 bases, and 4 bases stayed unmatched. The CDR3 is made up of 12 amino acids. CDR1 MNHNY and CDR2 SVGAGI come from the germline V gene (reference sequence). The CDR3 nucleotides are TGTGCCAGCAGTCGACAGGGCTCCGAGCAGTACTTC. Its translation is CASSRQGSEQYF.

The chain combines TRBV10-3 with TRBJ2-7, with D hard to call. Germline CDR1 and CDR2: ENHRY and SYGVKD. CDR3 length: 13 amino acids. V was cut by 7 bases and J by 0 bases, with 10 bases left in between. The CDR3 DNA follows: TGTGCCATCACCCCGGGTCGCTCCTACGAGCAGTACTTC. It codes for CAITPGRSYEQYF.

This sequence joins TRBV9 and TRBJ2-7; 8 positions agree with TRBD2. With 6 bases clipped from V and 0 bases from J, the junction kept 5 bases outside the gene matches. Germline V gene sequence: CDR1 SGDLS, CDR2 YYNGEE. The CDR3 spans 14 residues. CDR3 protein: CASTAGVSSYEQYF. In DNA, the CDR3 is TGTGCCAGCACAGCGGGAGTGAGCTCCTACGAGCAGTACTTC.

This CDR3 reads CASKLREGSAYEQYF. The CDR3 nucleotides are TGCGCCAGCAAACTCCGGGAGGGTAGCGCCTACGAGCAGTACTTC. V and J are TRBV4-1 and TRBJ2-7; 8 bases are shared with TRBD2. This CDR3 spans 15 amino acids. J was trimmed by 2 bases and V by 7 bases; bases with no gene match: 10. Germline V gene lookup returns CDR1 MGHRA and CDR2 YSYEKL.

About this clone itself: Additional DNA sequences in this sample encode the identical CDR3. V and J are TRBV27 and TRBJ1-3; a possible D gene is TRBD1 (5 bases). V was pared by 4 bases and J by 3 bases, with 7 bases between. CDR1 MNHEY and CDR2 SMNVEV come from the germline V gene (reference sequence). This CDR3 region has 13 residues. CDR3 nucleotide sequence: TGTGCCAGCAGTTCCGACAGTGGAAACACCATATATTTT. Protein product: CASSSDSGNTIYF.

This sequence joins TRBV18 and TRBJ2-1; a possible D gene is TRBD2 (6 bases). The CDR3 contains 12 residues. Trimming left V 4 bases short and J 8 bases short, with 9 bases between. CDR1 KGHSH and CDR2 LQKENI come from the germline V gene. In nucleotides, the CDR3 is TGTGCCAGCTCACGACTAGATGATGAGCAGTTCTTC. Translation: CASSRLDDEQFF.

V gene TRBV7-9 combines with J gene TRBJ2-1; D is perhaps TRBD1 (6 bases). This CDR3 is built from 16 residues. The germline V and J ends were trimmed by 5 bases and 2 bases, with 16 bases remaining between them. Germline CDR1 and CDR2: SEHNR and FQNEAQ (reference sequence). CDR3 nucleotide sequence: TGTGCCAGCAGCGATGGTTTACAGGGTGCCTACAATGAGCAGTTCTTC. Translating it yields CASSDGLQGAYNEQFF.